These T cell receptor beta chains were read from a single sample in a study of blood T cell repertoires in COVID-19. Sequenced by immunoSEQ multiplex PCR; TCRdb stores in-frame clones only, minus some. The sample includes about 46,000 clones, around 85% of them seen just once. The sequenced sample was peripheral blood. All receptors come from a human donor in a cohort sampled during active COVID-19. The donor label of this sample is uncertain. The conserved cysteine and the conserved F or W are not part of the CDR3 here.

ATSRDNRVLNTEAF	TRBV15	TRBJ1-1
ARSRTRDIFYEQY	TRBV5-3	TRBJ2-7
ASSPTTGEAEAF	TRBV7-3	TRBJ1-1
ASSLVEGAAF	TRBV5-1	TRBJ1-1
ASSVGAGTEAF	TRBV9	TRBJ1-1
ASSVGFRQGINYGYT	TRBV6-1	TRBJ1-2
ASSPKTSGDSYNEQF	TRBV4-2	TRBJ2-1
ASSPATGVGYT	TRBV7-3	TRBJ1-2
ASSRLATGELF	TRBV7-2	TRBJ2-2
ASSKKGKGGGETQY	TRBV21-1	TRBJ2-5
ASRQTGTGNTIY	TRBV7-2	TRBJ1-3
ASSLGSGLFYGYT	TRBV27	TRBJ1-2
ASSLDNSGGASYEQY	TRBV11-2	TRBJ2-7
ASSQREGVGDTQY	TRBV4-1	TRBJ2-3
ASSELGGTDKPYEQY	TRBV25-1	TRBJ2-7
ASSQDQGYQPQH	TRBV4-1	TRBJ1-5
ASSQDQAGALNEQF	TRBV4-2	TRBJ2-1
ASSLYEAGEQF	TRBV27	TRBJ2-1
ASSRDRGSEAF	TRBV2	TRBJ1-1
ASSGPGGRREKLF	TRBV19	TRBJ1-4
ASRGDKTSGYT	TRBV9	TRBJ1-2
ASSEALPGVTARGIKNTEAF	TRBV2	TRBJ1-1
ASSALAGGLETQY	TRBV19	TRBJ2-5
ASSLEAGSWSEAF	TRBV5-4	TRBJ1-1
SLSSRGQETQY	TRBV29-1	TRBJ2-5
SASSVNSGNTIY	TRBV20-1	TRBJ1-3
AQGGGTEAF	TRBV5-6	TRBJ1-1
ASSQPSRQAPPDNEKLF	TRBV3-1/TRBV3-2	TRBJ1-4
ASRPFGGPQETQY	TRBV7-6	TRBJ2-5
ASAPRGGFGYT	TRBV11-1	TRBJ1-2
ASREGARFYEQY	TRBV27	TRBJ2-7
ASSTSRNNEQF	TRBV11-1	TRBJ2-1
ASSLAELGGEKLF	TRBV7-8	TRBJ1-4
ASSQDAQKGVGYGYT	TRBV4-3	TRBJ1-2
ASSLMETEAF	TRBV7-8	TRBJ1-1
ASSSSLPNSPLH	TRBV7-9	TRBJ1-6
ASSLAGAKNIQY	TRBV5-4	TRBJ2-4
ASSSPGLAGARTQY	TRBV6-5	TRBJ2-5
ASSLYSLKGYT	TRBV28	TRBJ1-2
ASTARAGGWTNTEAF	TRBV3-1/TRBV3-2	TRBJ1-1
ASSEGQVNQPQH	TRBV5-4	TRBJ1-5
ASSLNQGQGNTIY	TRBV7-2	TRBJ1-3
ASSLAREPTGELF	TRBV7-9	TRBJ2-2
ASSQDFRVLAAYNEQF	TRBV3-1/TRBV3-2	TRBJ2-1